This T cell receptor beta chain was sequenced for a study of blood T cell repertoires in COVID-19. Study overall: Whether acute or convalescent, the COVID-19 samples came from the United States, Italy and Spain. T cells, B-cell-depleted T cells, or PBMCs supplied cDNA or gDNA.

Original methodology: Scientists estimated how many nucleated cells there were by amplifying reference gene primers. Method: immunoSEQ multiplex PCR; TCRdb's copy keeps in-frame clones and lacks some. From that table come the V and J calls and clone size; the DNA was used to work out D and trimming. The sample gives about 100,000 clones, approximately 90% of which show up once; over 1.5% is in the top ten. The V segment lost 7 bases and the J segment 6 bases; nucleotides outside the gene matches: 6. Germline V lookup: CDR1 SEHNR, CDR2 FQNEAQ (reference sequence). This CDR3 is 13 amino acids long. Sequenced sample: peripheral blood. The clonotype was recovered from a man aged 55 to 69 with acute or convalescent COVID-19. V is TRBV7-9 and J is TRBJ2-7; 10 bases align to TRBD2. CDR3 region: CASTFSGRREQYF. CDR3 nucleotides: TGTGCCAGCACCTTTAGCGGGAGGCGCGAGCAGTACTTC.